This TCR beta chain was captured in a study of Ad26.COV2.S vaccination and SARS-CoV-2 variants. On this clone: The antigen is unknown.

Libraries were prepared by immunoSEQ multiplex PCR; TCRdb keeps only in-frame clonotypes and omits some of them. The top ten hold 4.3% of the sample, which has 440,000 or so clones, about nine tenths seen once. Study-wide findings and caveats: Assessments of TCR breadth and depth may have underestimated the total T cell responses. The study found higher spike-specific TCR breadth in vaccine than placebo recipients.

Treatment here: roughly 20 received Ad26.COV2.S at low or high dose, single or two shots; roughly five received placebo; per-sample allocation not given. Collection of the samples took place on day 63 after the first injection of vaccine or placebo. This TCR was recovered from a person aged 18-60 years who received the Ad26.COV2.S COVID-19 vaccine or a placebo. This specimen consisted of peripheral blood, obtained in a trial of Ad26.COV2.S vaccine versus placebo.

The CDR3 DNA reads as TGTGCCACCAGTGATAGCAGCGGGAGGAGGGCCGGGGAGCTGTTTTTT. The encoded protein is CATSDSSGRRAGELFF. The chain joins TRBV24-1 to TRBJ2-2; 9 bases agree with TRBD2. This CDR3 comprises 16 residues. V shed 3 bases, J shed 6 bases, and the junction held 7 bases outside the gene matches. Looked up from germline, CDR1 is KGHDR and CDR2 is SFDVKD.